This T cell receptor (beta chain) was captured in a study of T cell responses to AZD1222 COVID-19 vaccine. At the level of the study: Some second doses came at about 4 weeks and others at about 12 weeks; these were pooled. Findings and limits, study-wide: The sample set comprised mostly white British donors with more females, and clonal diversity was possibly underestimated.

TCRdb's table, derived via immunoSEQ multiplex PCR, lists solely in-frame clones and lacks some. The sample gives roughly 190,000 clones, over 85% of which show up once; around 4% is in the top ten. Notes on this clone: Its antigen is unidentified.

The germline gives CDR1 LNHDA, CDR2 SQIVND (reference sequence). The CDR3 sequence is 15 residues long. Trimming at V came to 4 bases and at J to 0 bases, leaving 0 bases not matched to a gene. The sequenced sample was peripheral blood, obtained on day 0 of AZD1222 vaccination. V gene TRBV19 combines with J gene TRBJ1-6, with 7 bases lining up with TRBD1. This TCR was sampled from an adult in good health. The CDR3 reads CASSRDSSYNSPLHF. CDR3 DNA: TGTGCCAGTAGTAGGGACAGCTCCTATAATTCACCCCTCCACTTT.